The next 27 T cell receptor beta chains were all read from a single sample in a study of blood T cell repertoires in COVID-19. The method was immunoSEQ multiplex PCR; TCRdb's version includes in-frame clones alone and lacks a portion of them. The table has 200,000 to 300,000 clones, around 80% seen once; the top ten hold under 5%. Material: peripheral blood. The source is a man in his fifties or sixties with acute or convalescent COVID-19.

The CDR3 nucleotides read TGCGCCAGCAGCTTGGACGGGACCAACGTCCTGACTTTC. Its protein product is CASSLDGTNVLTF. This chain links TRBV5-1 with TRBJ2-6; a possible D gene is TRBD2 (5 bases). Germline V CDR1 and CDR2: SGHRS, YFSETQ. Deletions cut 0 bases from V and 8 bases from J, with 6 bases between. This CDR3 spans 13 amino acids. The full variable domain, rest sourced from reference TRBV5-1 and TRBJ2-6, is KAGVTQTPRYLIKTRGQQVTLSCSPISGHRSVSWYQQTPGQGLQFLFEYFSETQRNKGNFPGRFSGRQFSNSRSEMNVSTLELGDSALYLCASSLDGTNVLTFGAGSRLTVL.

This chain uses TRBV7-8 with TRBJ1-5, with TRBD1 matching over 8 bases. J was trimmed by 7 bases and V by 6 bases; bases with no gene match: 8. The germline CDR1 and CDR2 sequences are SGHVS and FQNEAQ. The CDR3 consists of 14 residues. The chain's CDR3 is CASSSDRVVQPQHF. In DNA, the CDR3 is TGTGCCAGCAGTTCGGACAGGGTCGTCCAGCCCCAGCATTTT.

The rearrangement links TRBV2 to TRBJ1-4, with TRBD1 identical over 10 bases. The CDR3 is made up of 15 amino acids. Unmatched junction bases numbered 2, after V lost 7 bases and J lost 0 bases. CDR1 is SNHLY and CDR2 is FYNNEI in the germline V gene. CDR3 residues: CASKGTGATNEKLFF. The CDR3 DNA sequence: TGTGCCAGCAAGGGGACAGGGGCAACTAATGAAAAACTGTTTTTT.

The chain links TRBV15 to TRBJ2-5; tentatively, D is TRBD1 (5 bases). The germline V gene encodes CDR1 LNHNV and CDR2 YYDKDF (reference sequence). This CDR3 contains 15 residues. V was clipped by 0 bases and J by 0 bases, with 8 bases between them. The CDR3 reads CATSRDLGHQETQYF. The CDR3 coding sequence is TGTGCCACCAGCAGAGATTTGGGGCACCAAGAGACCCAGTACTTC. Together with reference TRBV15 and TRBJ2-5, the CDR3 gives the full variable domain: DAMVIQNPRYQVTQFGKPVTLSCSQTLNHNVMYWYQQKSSQAPKLLFHYYDKDFNNEADTPDNFQSRRPNTSFCFLDIRSPGLGDTAMYLCATSRDLGHQETQYFGPGTRLLVL.

DNA for the CDR3: TGCAGCGTTGAGGAGACTAGCGGGAGATGGGCGGGCAATGAGCAGTTCTTC. Its protein is CSVEETSGRWAGNEQFF. The gene calls are TRBV29-1 and TRBJ2-1, with TRBD2 identical over 12 bases. The V gene's germline CDR1 is SQVTM and CDR2 ANQGSEA. The ends lost 3 bases at V and 6 bases at J; junction bases unmatched: 12. The CDR3 loop spans 17 amino acids.

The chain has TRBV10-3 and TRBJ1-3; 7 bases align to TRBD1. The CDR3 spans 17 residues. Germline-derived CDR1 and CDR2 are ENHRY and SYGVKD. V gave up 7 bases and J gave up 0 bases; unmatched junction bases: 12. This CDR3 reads CAINMGQTFPSGNTIYF. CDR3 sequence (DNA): TGTGCCATCAACATGGGACAGACCTTCCCCTCTGGAAACACCATATATTTT.

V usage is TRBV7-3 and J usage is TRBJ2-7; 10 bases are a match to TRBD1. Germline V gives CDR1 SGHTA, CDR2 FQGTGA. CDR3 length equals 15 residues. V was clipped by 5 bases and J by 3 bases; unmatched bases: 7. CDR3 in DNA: TGTGCCAGCAGCCAGGGACAGGGGTTCGGCTACGAGCAGTACTTC. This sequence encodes CASSQGQGFGYEQYF.

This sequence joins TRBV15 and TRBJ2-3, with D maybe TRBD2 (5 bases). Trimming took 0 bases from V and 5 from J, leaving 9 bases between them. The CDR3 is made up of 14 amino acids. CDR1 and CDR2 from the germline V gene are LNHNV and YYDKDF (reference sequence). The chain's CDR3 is CATSREVALDTQYF. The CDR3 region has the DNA TGTGCCACCAGCAGAGAAGTAGCGTTAGATACGCAGTATTTT.

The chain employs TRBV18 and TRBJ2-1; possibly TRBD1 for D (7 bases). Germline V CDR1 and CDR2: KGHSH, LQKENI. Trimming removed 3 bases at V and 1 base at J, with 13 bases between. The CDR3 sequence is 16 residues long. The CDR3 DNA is TGTGCCAGCTCACCTCAGGGGGGCTTTTCCTACAATGAGCAGTTCTTC. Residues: CASSPQGGFSYNEQFF.

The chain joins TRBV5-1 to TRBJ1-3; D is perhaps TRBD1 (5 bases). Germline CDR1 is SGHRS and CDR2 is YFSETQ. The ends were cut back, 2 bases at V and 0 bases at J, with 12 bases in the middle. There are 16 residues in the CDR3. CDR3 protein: CASSFRGTSSGNTIYF. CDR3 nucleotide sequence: TGCGCCAGCAGCTTCCGCGGGACCTCCTCTGGAAACACCATATATTTT.

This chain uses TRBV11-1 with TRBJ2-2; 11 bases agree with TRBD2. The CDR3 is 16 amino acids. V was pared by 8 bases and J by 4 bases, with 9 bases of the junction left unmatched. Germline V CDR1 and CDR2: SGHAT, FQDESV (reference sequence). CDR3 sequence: CASRTLAGVRTGELFF. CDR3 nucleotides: TGTGCCAGCCGAACACTAGCGGGAGTACGCACCGGGGAGCTGTTTTTT.

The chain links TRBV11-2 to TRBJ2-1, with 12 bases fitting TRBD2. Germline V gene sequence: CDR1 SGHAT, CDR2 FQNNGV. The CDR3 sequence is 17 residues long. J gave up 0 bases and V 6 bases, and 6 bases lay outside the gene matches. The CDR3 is CASSSTSGGSSYNEQFF. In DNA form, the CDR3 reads TGTGCCAGCAGTTCAACTAGCGGGGGGAGCTCCTACAATGAGCAGTTCTTC. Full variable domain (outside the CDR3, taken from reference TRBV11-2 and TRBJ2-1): EAGVAQSPRYKIIEKRQSVAFWCNPISGHATLYWYQQILGQGPKLLIQFQNNGVVDDSQLPKDRFSAERLKGVDSTLKIQPAKLEDSAVYLCASSSTSGGSSYNEQFFGPGTRLTVL.

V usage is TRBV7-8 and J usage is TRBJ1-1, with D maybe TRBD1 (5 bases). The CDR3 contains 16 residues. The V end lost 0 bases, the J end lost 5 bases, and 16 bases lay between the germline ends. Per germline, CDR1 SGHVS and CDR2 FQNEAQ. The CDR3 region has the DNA TGTGCCAGCAGCTTAGCGCTAGGGGCCGCTTTGACTGAAGCTTTCTTT. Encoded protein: CASSLALGAALTEAFF.

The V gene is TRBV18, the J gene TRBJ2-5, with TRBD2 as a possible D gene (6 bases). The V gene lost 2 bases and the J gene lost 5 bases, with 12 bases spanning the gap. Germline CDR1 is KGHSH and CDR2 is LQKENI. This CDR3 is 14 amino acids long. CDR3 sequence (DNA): TGTGCCAGCTCACCAGGAGGGGCTGGGGAGACCCAGTACTTC. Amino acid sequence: CASSPGGAGETQYF. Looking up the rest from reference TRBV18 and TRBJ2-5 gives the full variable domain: NAGVMQNPRHLVRRRGQEARLRCSPMKGHSHVYWYRQLPEEGLKFMVYLQKENIIDESGMPKERFSAEFPKEGPSILRIQQVVRGDSAAYFCASSPGGAGETQYFGPGTRLLVL.

This CDR3 reads CASSLDRVNEQYF. CDR3 coding DNA: TGTGCCAGCAGCCTGGACAGGGTAAACGAGCAGTACTTC. V usage is TRBV5-4 and J usage is TRBJ2-7, with 8 bases aligning to TRBD1. Germline V gene data show CDR1 as SGHNT and CDR2 as YYREEE (reference sequence). CDR3 size: 13 residues. J gave up 5 bases and V 4 bases, and 5 bases lay outside the gene matches.

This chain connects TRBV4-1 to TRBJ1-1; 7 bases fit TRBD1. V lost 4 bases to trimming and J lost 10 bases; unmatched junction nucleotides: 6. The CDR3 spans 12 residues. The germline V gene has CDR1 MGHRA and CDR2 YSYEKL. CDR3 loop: CASSPNRGGAFF. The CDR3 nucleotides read TGCGCCAGCAGCCCTAACAGGGGTGGAGCTTTCTTT.

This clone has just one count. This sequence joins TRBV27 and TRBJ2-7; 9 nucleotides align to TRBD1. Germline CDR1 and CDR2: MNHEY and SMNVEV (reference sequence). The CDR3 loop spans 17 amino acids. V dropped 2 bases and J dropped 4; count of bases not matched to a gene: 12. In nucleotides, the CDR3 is TGTGCCAGCAGTTTAGTCACCCCGACAGGGGGAGGTTACGAGCAGTACTTC. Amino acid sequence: CASSLVTPTGGGYEQYF.

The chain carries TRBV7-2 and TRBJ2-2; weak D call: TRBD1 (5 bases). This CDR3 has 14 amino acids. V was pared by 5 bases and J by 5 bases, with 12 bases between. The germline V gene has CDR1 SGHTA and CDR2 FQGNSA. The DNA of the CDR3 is TGTGCCAGCAGCCCCAGGGCCCTAACCGGGGAGCTGTTTTTT. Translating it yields CASSPRALTGELFF.

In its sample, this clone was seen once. The CDR3 nucleotides are TGTGCCAGCAGCCGGGGGGTAGCGGGAGGCTACAATGAGCAGTTCTTC. Translating it yields CASSRGVAGGYNEQFF. The chain links TRBV7-3 to TRBJ2-1; TRBD2 matches at 10 bases. The CDR3 contains 16 residues. Germline V gene lookup returns CDR1 SGHTA and CDR2 FQGTGA. V shed 5 bases, J shed 3 bases, and the junction held 7 bases outside the gene matches.

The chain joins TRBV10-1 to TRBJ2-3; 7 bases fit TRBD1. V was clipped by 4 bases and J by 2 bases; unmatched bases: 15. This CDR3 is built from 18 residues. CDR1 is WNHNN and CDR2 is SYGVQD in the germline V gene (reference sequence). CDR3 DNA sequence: TGCGCCAGCAGTGGGGTGGGTACAAGACAGGGCAACACAGATACGCAGTATTTT. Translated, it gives CASSGVGTRQGNTDTQYF.

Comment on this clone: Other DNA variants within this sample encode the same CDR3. CDR3 DNA sequence: TGCGCCAGCAGCTTTAGTACAGGTCTTAACACTGAAGCTTTCTTT. Its translation: CASSFSTGLNTEAFF. This chain links TRBV5-1 with TRBJ1-1, with D possibly being TRBD1 (5 bases). The CDR3 contains 15 residues. Germline V lookup: CDR1 SGHRS, CDR2 YFSETQ. The V and J ends lost 2 bases and 2 bases respectively, with 13 bases between them.

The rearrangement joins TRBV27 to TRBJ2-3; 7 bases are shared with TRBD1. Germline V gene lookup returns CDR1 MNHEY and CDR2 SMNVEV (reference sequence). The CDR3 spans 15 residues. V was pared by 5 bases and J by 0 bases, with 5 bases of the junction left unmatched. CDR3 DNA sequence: TGTGCCAGCAGTCTGAAGGGGGCTAGCACAGATACGCAGTATTTT. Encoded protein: CASSLKGASTDTQYF.

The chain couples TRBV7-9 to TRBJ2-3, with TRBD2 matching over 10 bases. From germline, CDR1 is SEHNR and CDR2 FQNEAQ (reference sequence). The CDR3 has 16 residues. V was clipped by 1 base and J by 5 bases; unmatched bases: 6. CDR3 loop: CASSLVSGGPGDTQYF. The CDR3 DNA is TGTGCCAGCAGCTTAGTTAGCGGGGGGCCGGGAGATACGCAGTATTTT.

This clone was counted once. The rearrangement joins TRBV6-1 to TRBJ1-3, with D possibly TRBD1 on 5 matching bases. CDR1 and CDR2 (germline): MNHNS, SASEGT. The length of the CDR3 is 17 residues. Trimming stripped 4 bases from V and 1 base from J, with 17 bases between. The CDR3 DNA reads TGTGCCAGCAGTGGGGCCGTGGGGCGTCTTTCTGGAAACACCATATATTTT. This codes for CASSGAVGRLSGNTIYF.

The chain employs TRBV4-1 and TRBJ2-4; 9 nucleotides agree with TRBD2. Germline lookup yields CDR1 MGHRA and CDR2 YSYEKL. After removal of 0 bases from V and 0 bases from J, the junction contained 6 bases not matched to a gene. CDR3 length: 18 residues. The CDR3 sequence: CASSQDRGRGGAKNIQYF. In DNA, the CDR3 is TGCGCCAGCAGCCAAGATAGAGGGCGGGGGGGAGCCAAAAACATTCAGTACTTC.

In DNA, the CDR3 is TGTGCCAGCAGCCGACAGGGGGTCATAGTCAATAGCAATCAGCCCCAGCATTTT. It codes for CASSRQGVIVNSNQPQHF. This rearrangement joins TRBV6-6 to TRBJ1-5; the match to TRBD1 covers 9 bases. The CDR3 runs to 18 residues. V was clipped by 6 bases and J by 0 bases; unmatched bases: 12. Germline V gives CDR1 MNHNY, CDR2 SVGAGI (reference sequence).

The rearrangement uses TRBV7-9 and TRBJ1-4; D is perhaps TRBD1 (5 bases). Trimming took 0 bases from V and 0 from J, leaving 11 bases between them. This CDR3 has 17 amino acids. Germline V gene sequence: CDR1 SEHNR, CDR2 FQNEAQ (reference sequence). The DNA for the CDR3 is TGTGCCAGCAGCTTAGCGGCAGGGTCTACAACTAATGAAAAACTGTTTTTT. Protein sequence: CASSLAAGSTTNEKLFF.